This T cell receptor (beta chain) was captured by sequencing in a study of T cells expressing NK-cell markers. Study-wide results and limits: Six of the donors carried dominant NKG2C+ clonotypes that took up about 1.0-7.0% of their CD8+ T cells. Topping the CD3+CD56-NKG2C+ fraction as well were these clonotypes, in several donors.

The CDR3 spans 14 residues. Germline values: CDR1 SGHTA, CDR2 FQGNSA. From its re-call of the 5' RACE reads, TCRdb lists each CDR3 protein once, without DNA. The ten top clones account for 4% to 4.5%, within a sample of about 260,000 distinct CDR3 sequences. For this clonotype: Its antigen is still unknown.

This TCR came from a woman aged 18 to 69 in good health. Sequencing was carried out using blood T cells: a sorted CD56 or NKG2C T cell subset, CD4+ or CD8+ T cells, or bulk PBMC T cells (not recorded which). The chain links TRBV7-2 to TRBJ1-1; checking the TCRdb D call of TRBD1 is not possible without DNA. The CDR3 is CASSLGDSHTEAFF.